This T cell receptor (beta chain) was sequenced in a study of OX40 agonist ivuxolimab in advanced cancers. Overall study context: A diagnosis of hepatocellular carcinoma, melanoma, renal cell or head and neck cancer was present in dose-escalation patients. Patients were roughly 83% male with ages about 23 to 90, mean 60. Regarding the study as a whole: Circulating CD4+ and CD8+ T cells showed clonal expansion by week 6 at 0.1 to 3.0 mg/kg.

Notes on this clone: Its matching antigen is unknown.

Produced via immunoSEQ multiplex PCR; TCRdb's table is partial and in-frame only. The sample lists 51,000 or so clones; about four fifths were seen once. Germline assignment: CDR1 SGHTA and CDR2 FQGNSA. The CDR3 contains 14 residues. The V and J ends lost 6 bases and 2 bases respectively, with 13 bases between them. With autoimmune disease history or systemic immunosuppression, patients were excluded. This chain connects TRBV7-2 to TRBJ1-1; D call uncertain. The specimen comprised CD4+ or CD8+ T cells sorted from blood, sampled in a trial of the OX40 agonist ivuxolimab. The receptor was isolated from an adult with an advanced solid tumor such as melanoma, head and neck, liver or kidney cancer. CDR3 loop: CASRAAVQNTEAFF. The DNA for the CDR3 is TGTGCCAGCAGAGCGGCGGTACAAAACACTGAAGCTTTCTTT. Complete variable domain (other parts from reference TRBV7-2 and TRBJ1-1): GAGVSQSPSNKVTEKGKDVELRCDPISGHTALYWYRQSLGQGLEFLIYFQGNSAPDKSGLPSDRFSAERTGGSVSTLTIQRTQQEDSAVYLCASRAAVQNTEAFFGQGTRLTVV.